This T cell receptor beta chain is from a study of cytomegalovirus exposure and HLA in healthy donors. 60 Vbeta and 13 Jbeta primers were used in PCR. Authors' analysis steps: Approximately 79 million unique TCR beta chains, 10 million to 13 million of them shared, were counted by a later analysis. The method was immunoSEQ multiplex PCR; TCRdb's version includes in-frame clones alone and lacks a portion of them. V and J calls and clone size are as listed in that table; D and trimming were resolved from the DNA. The table includes approximately 130,000 clones, approximately 77% detected once. The sequenced sample was PBMCs. This TCR derives from a woman in her thirties or forties in good health and CMV-seronegative.

CDR3 in DNA: TGTGCCAGCACTCGACAGGCCTCCTACGAGCAGTACTTC. It yields the protein CASTRQASYEQYF. The chain recombines TRBV6-1 with TRBJ2-7, with D possibly TRBD1 on 6 matching bases. The CDR3 runs 13 residues. V lost 7 bases and J lost 0, with 10 bases in between. CDR1 MNHNS and CDR2 SASEGT come from the germline V gene.